One and the same sample provided the 6 T cell receptor beta chains below, sequenced in a study of PD-1 blockade in classical Hodgkin lymphoma. Clones were sequenced by immunoSEQ multiplex PCR, and TCRdb holds only the in-frame ones, with some missing. Of 50,000 to 65,000 clones in the sample, about 89% were seen once. Time point noted: cycle 4 day 1 (C4D1), after 5 to 7 weeks of nivolumab. Autologous stem cell transplantation was followed by relapse in every patient, and brentuximab vedotin exposure varied. Sample: peripheral blood mononuclear cells (PBMCs), taken before the fourth cycle of nivolumab. The receptor source for this set is a human donor with classical Hodgkin lymphoma.

The chain employs TRBV7-8 and TRBJ2-6; D is uncertain. The CDR3 spans 15 residues. Trimming stripped 1 base from V and 0 bases from J, with 4 bases between. Germline CDR1 is SGHVS and CDR2 is FQNEAQ. CDR3 amino acids: CASSLGNSGANVLTF. CDR3 sequence (DNA): TGTGCCAGCAGCTTAGGGAACTCTGGGGCCAACGTCCTGACTTTC.

The chain recombines TRBV6-1 with TRBJ1-5; weak D call: TRBD1 (5 bases). The CDR3 has 14 amino acids. Trimming stripped 8 bases from V and 3 bases from J, with 14 bases between. Per the germline V gene, CDR1 is MNHNS and CDR2 is SASEGT. CDR3 region: CASQGLETNQPQHF. CDR3 nucleotide sequence: TGTGCCAGCCAGGGCTTGGAGACCAATCAGCCCCAGCATTTT.

This chain connects TRBV5-8 to TRBJ1-2; maybe TRBD1 (5 bases). Trimming took 6 bases from V and 2 from J, leaving 17 bases between them. This CDR3 has 15 residues. Germline V gives CDR1 SGHTS, CDR2 YDEGEE. The CDR3 sequence: CASTIRGAGNYGYTF. CDR3 sequence (DNA): TGTGCCAGCACCATTCGCGGGGCGGGGAACTATGGCTACACCTTC.

V is TRBV27 and J is TRBJ2-1; 7 nucleotides match TRBD1. This CDR3 has 15 residues. Germline CDR1 and CDR2: MNHEY and SMNVEV (reference sequence). The V segment lost 5 bases and the J segment 7 bases; nucleotides outside the gene matches: 11. This CDR3 reads CASSPRGRPGNEQFF. The CDR3 DNA sequence: TGTGCCAGCAGTCCTAGGGGGCGCCCTGGGAATGAGCAGTTCTTC.

CDR3 sequence reads: CASSPRASGSPLHF. The CDR3 coding sequence is TGTGCCAGCAGCCCGCGGGCCTCGGGATCACCCCTCCACTTT. The rearrangement joins TRBV9 to TRBJ1-6, with D unresolved. The CDR3 loop spans 14 amino acids. V was pared by 4 bases and J by 10 bases, with 15 bases between. The germline V gene encodes CDR1 SGDLS and CDR2 YYNGEE.

This chain uses TRBV15 with TRBJ1-6; no reliable D call. The CDR3 runs to 13 residues. The germline V and J ends were trimmed by 0 bases and 11 bases, with 8 bases remaining between them. In germline, CDR1 is LNHNV, CDR2 YYDKDF (reference sequence). The CDR3 DNA reads as TGTGCCACCAGCAGAGAAACGTTCACACCCCTCCACTTT. Residues: CATSRETFTPLHF.